The 2 T cell receptor beta chains in this list originate from one sample, sequenced in a study of blood T cell repertoires in COVID-19. Assay used: immunoSEQ multiplex PCR; TCRdb lists only in-frame clones, some missing. The table shows about 180,000 clones, with 70% to 90% occurring only once. The sequenced material came from peripheral blood. Receptors were obtained from a human donor with active or convalescent COVID-19. The donor label of this sample is uncertain.

This rearrangement joins TRBV7-9 to TRBJ1-5; TRBD1 is a possible D gene (6 bases). Germline CDR1 reads SEHNR; CDR2 reads FQNEAQ (reference sequence). This CDR3 has 15 amino acids. The V end lost 0 bases, the J end lost 7 bases, and 13 bases lay between the germline ends. CDR3 bases: TGTGCCAGCAGCTTAGCGGGGCCCCAGGGGCAGCCCCAGCATTTT. Translating gives CASSLAGPQGQPQHF.

This chain joins TRBV6-5 and TRBJ1-1, with a possible D match to TRBD1 (5 bases). V lost 2 bases, J lost 11 bases, and 12 bases lay in between. This CDR3 has 12 amino acids. The germline V gene encodes CDR1 MNHEY and CDR2 SVGAGI. CDR3 nucleotides: TGTGCCAGCAGTTACCGTGGGGGGGACGCTTTCTTT. Translation gives CASSYRGGDAFF.